What follows are 26 T cell receptor beta chains derived from one specimen sequenced in a study of cytomegalovirus exposure and HLA in healthy donors. The PCR had 60 Vbeta and 13 Jbeta primers. Using immunoSEQ multiplex PCR, the repertoire was profiled, and TCRdb retains in-frame clones only, with some absent. The data show some 170,000 clones, 72% seen once. The sample comprised PBMCs. The origin of the receptors is a human donor in good health.

V usage is TRBV5-1 and J usage is TRBJ2-3; the match to TRBD2 covers 12 bases. Trimming cost V 4 bases and J 4 bases; bases outside gene matches: 7. This CDR3 spans 16 amino acids. The germline gives CDR1 SGHRS, CDR2 YFSETQ. CDR3 sequence (DNA): TGCGCCAGCAGCCCGACTAGCGGGGGAGGATCAGATACGCAGTATTTT. This codes for CASSPTSGGGSDTQYF.

The CDR3 nucleotides read TGCGCCAGCAGTGATCACGGGACTAGCGGGGGGGCCTCCGGGGAGCTGTTTTTT. As protein: CASSDHGTSGGASGELFF. This sequence joins TRBV10-2 and TRBJ2-2; 16 bases are shared with TRBD2. The germline gives CDR1 WSHSY, CDR2 SAAADI. J gave up 6 bases and V 3 bases, and 7 bases lay outside the gene matches. The CDR3 length is 18 residues.

This sequence joins TRBV18 and TRBJ2-5, with 8 bases matching TRBD1. V shed 3 bases, J shed 5 bases, and the junction held 5 bases outside the gene matches. CDR1 KGHSH and CDR2 LQKENI come from the germline V gene. CDR3 size: 14 residues. CDR3 residues: CASSPDRGQETQYF. CDR3 nucleotides: TGTGCCAGCTCACCCGACAGGGGCCAGGAGACCCAGTACTTC.

This clone has just one count. The CDR3 is CASSQERQGPYEQYF. The CDR3 bases are TGCGCCAGCAGCCAAGAGCGCCAGGGCCCCTACGAGCAGTACTTC. The chain employs TRBV4-1 and TRBJ2-7, with D maybe TRBD1 (5 bases). The V gene's germline CDR1 is MGHRA and CDR2 YSYEKL. The CDR3 has 15 residues. V shed 0 bases and J shed 2 bases, with 11 bases lying between them.

J is TRBJ2-5 and V is TRBV6-6, with 13 bases identical to TRBD2. The CDR3 consists of 15 residues. Germline V gene data show CDR1 as MNHNY and CDR2 as SVGAGI (reference sequence). Trimming cost V 6 bases and J 4 bases; bases outside gene matches: 5. CDR3 loop: CASSPGLAGAETQYF. The CDR3 nucleotides are TGTGCCAGCAGCCCCGGACTAGCGGGGGCAGAGACCCAGTACTTC.

The chain has TRBV9 and TRBJ2-3; 7 bases align to TRBD2. The CDR3 consists of 15 residues. The junction had 4 bases not matched to a gene; V was cut back by 1 base and J by 2 bases. Germline-derived CDR1 and CDR2 are SGDLS and YYNGEE. CDR3 loop: CASSVTSETTDTQYF. CDR3 DNA: TGTGCCAGCAGCGTAACTAGCGAGACCACAGATACGCAGTATTTT.

The chain recombines TRBV14 with TRBJ1-1; TRBD1 agrees at 8 bases. This CDR3 spans 16 amino acids. Trimming cost V 1 base and J 2 bases; bases outside gene matches: 6. Looked up from germline, CDR1 is SGHDN and CDR2 is FVKESK. The CDR3 region is CASSQGRTGYNTEAFF. The DNA for the CDR3 is TGTGCCAGCAGCCAAGGTCGGACAGGGTATAACACTGAAGCTTTCTTT.

This chain joins TRBV2 and TRBJ1-5; TRBD1 is a possible D gene (5 bases). The CDR3 sequence is 14 residues long. The V end was cut by 7 bases, the J end by 5 bases, with 15 bases between. CDR1 and CDR2 (germline): SNHLY, FYNNEI. The CDR3 DNA follows: TGTGCCAGCATCCCGTTGGGGGGGGATCAGCCCCAGCATTTT. This gives the protein CASIPLGGDQPQHF.

CDR3 in amino acids: CASSYHLASETQYF. CDR3 DNA: TGTGCCAGCAGTTACCATCTAGCGTCAGAGACCCAGTACTTC. J is TRBJ2-5 and V is TRBV6-6; D possibly corresponds to TRBD2 (6 bases). The germline V gene encodes CDR1 MNHNY and CDR2 SVGAGI (reference sequence). V lost 2 bases and J 4 bases, leaving 11 bases between the germline ends. The CDR3 covers 14 residues.

This chain links TRBV19 with TRBJ2-7; 7 nucleotides match TRBD1. Looked up from germline, CDR1 is LNHDA and CDR2 is SQIVND (reference sequence). The trim removed 6 bases at V and 4 bases at J, leaving 6 bases unmatched. There are 13 residues in the CDR3. The CDR3 DNA reads TGTGCCAGTAGGCCCGGGACAGAATACGAGCAGTACTTC. Amino acids: CASRPGTEYEQYF.

The rearrangement uses TRBV11-2 and TRBJ2-7; D perhaps matches TRBD1 (6 bases). Germline V gene data show CDR1 as SGHAT and CDR2 as FQNNGV. Trimming removed 5 bases at V and 4 bases at J, with 9 bases between. The CDR3 extends over 12 amino acids. CDR3 bases: TGTGCCAGCAGCCGACAGGTGTACGAGCAGTACTTC. Protein sequence: CASSRQVYEQYF.

The rearrangement uses TRBV13 and TRBJ1-2, with D perhaps TRBD1 (5 bases). This CDR3 comprises 13 residues. The ends were cut back, 5 bases at V and 8 bases at J, with 15 bases in the middle. Per germline, CDR1 PRHDT and CDR2 FYEKMQ (reference sequence). The CDR3 region is CASSNRQSWGYTF. The CDR3 DNA is TGTGCCAGCAGCAACAGACAGAGTTGGGGCTACACCTTC.

This clone showed up just a few times. The CDR3 nucleotides are TGTGCCAGCAGCTTAGGGCCGGCGGGTGGGAGCTCCTACAATGAGCAGTTCTTC. Residues: CASSLGPAGGSSYNEQFF. The V gene is TRBV7-9, the J gene TRBJ2-1, with D maybe TRBD2 (5 bases). The CDR3 runs to 18 residues. Per germline, CDR1 SEHNR and CDR2 FQNEAQ (reference sequence). The V gene lost 1 base and the J gene lost 0 bases, with 16 bases spanning the gap.

In nucleotides, the CDR3 is TGTGCCAGCAGTTACAACAGGGGGACCTACGAGCAGTACTTC. The encoded protein is CASSYNRGTYEQYF. The rearrangement links TRBV6-6 to TRBJ2-7, with 8 bases lining up with TRBD1. Germline-derived CDR1 and CDR2 are MNHNY and SVGAGI (reference sequence). The CDR3 sequence is 14 residues long. Trimming at V came to 2 bases and at J to 2 bases, leaving 2 bases not matched to a gene.

V usage is TRBV28 and J usage is TRBJ1-5; no reliable D call. V was cut by 3 bases and J by 5 bases, with 5 bases left in between. CDR3 length: 12 amino acids. CDR1 is MDHEN and CDR2 is SYDVKM in the germline V gene. The CDR3 sequence: CASSFSDQPQHF. The CDR3 DNA is TGTGCCAGCAGTTTTTCGGATCAGCCCCAGCATTTT.

This clone came up many times. The rearrangement uses TRBV18 and TRBJ1-3; D is perhaps TRBD1 (6 bases). Trimming removed 1 base at V and 2 bases at J, with 18 bases between. Germline CDR1 and CDR2: KGHSH and LQKENI. The CDR3 spans 18 residues. CDR3 in DNA: TGTGCCAGCTCACCACTCGTGGGGGCAGGTCTCCCTGGAAACACCATATATTTT. Residues: CASSPLVGAGLPGNTIYF.

J is TRBJ1-2 and V is TRBV4-1, with D tentatively TRBD1 (6 bases). The CDR3 covers 19 residues. Per the germline V gene, CDR1 is MGHRA and CDR2 is YSYEKL. The V end was cut by 1 base, the J end by 0 bases, with 21 bases between. The CDR3 sequence: CASSQGLGRGNLPNYGYTF. CDR3 in DNA: TGCGCCAGCAGCCAAGGCCTAGGCAGGGGCAATTTACCTAACTATGGCTACACCTTC.

The chain carries TRBV19 and TRBJ2-5; D possibly corresponds to TRBD2 (6 bases). CDR3 size: 13 residues. Germline loops: CDR1 LNHDA, CDR2 SQIVND (reference sequence). The germline V and J ends were trimmed by 4 bases and 4 bases, with 10 bases remaining between them. The CDR3 protein is CASSRGVSETQYF. Here the CDR3 DNA reads TGTGCCAGTAGTAGGGGGGTCTCAGAGACCCAGTACTTC.

This chain links TRBV4-1 with TRBJ1-4; no firm D call. Per the germline V gene, CDR1 is MGHRA and CDR2 is YSYEKL. Trimming removed 0 bases from V and 6 bases from J, with 17 bases in between. CDR3 length equals 17 residues. CDR3 amino acids: CASSQDLGAEAHEKLFF. The CDR3 nucleotides are TGCGCCAGCAGCCAAGATCTAGGCGCAGAAGCCCATGAAAAACTGTTTTTT.

V and J are TRBV6-4 and TRBJ1-2; D is unresolved. The CDR3 has 14 residues. Germline V gene lookup returns CDR1 MRHNA and CDR2 SNTAGT. With 0 bases removed from V and 8 bases from J, the gap between germline ends came to 13 bases. CDR3 sequence (DNA): TGTGCCAGCAGTGACTCGAAGCGGATAGGCGGCTACACCTTC. As protein: CASSDSKRIGGYTF.

The chain recombines TRBV6-1 with TRBJ1-3; the D is unclear. CDR1 is MNHNS and CDR2 is SASEGT in the germline V gene. This CDR3 has 15 amino acids. With 7 bases removed from V and 0 bases from J, the gap between germline ends came to 13 bases. The CDR3 is CASTQDALSGNTIYF. In DNA form, the CDR3 reads TGTGCCAGCACCCAGGATGCACTCTCTGGAAACACCATATATTTT.

In its sample, this clone was seen once. Other DNA sequences in this sample translate to the same CDR3. V is TRBV5-1 and J is TRBJ1-6, with TRBD1 matching over 7 bases. The germline V gene has CDR1 SGHRS and CDR2 YFSETQ. J gave up 5 bases and V 5 bases, and 4 bases lay outside the gene matches. The CDR3 has 14 amino acids. CDR3 DNA: TGCGCCAGCAGTATAGACAGGGATAATTCACCCCTCCACTTT. This encodes CASSIDRDNSPLHF.

The J gene is TRBJ1-2, the V gene TRBV12-5; D is perhaps TRBD1 (6 bases). Trimming shortened V by 5 bases and J by 6 bases, and 16 bases separated the two germline ends. This CDR3 has 14 amino acids. Germline CDR1 is LGHNT and CDR2 is FRNRAP. The CDR3 is CASGIPGGPHGYTF. CDR3 DNA sequence: TGTGCTAGTGGTATCCCCGGGGGGCCGCATGGCTACACCTTC.

CDR3 DNA sequence: TGTGCCAGCAGTAAGACCGACAGGGGGCTCACTGAAGCTTTCTTT. It specifies CASSKTDRGLTEAFF. This sequence joins TRBV6-5 and TRBJ1-1, with TRBD1 matching over 10 bases. The junction had 7 bases not matched to a gene; V was cut back by 5 bases and J by 4 bases. The CDR3 has 15 amino acids. Germline values: CDR1 MNHEY, CDR2 SVGAGI.

The chain recombines TRBV5-4 with TRBJ2-7; D may be TRBD1 (6 bases). V shed 7 bases and J shed 0 bases, with 11 bases lying between them. The length of the CDR3 is 13 residues. The germline V gene encodes CDR1 SGHNT and CDR2 YYREEE (reference sequence). This CDR3 reads CASWDTGSYEQYF. CDR3 coding DNA: TGTGCCAGCTGGGACACCGGCTCCTACGAGCAGTACTTC.

The chain joins TRBV28 to TRBJ1-5; D remains ambiguous. The CDR3 totals 14 residues. Germline values: CDR1 MDHEN, CDR2 SYDVKM. The ends were cut back, 3 bases at V and 3 bases at J, with 9 bases in the middle. The CDR3 loop is CASSFWENNQPQHF. In DNA form, the CDR3 reads TGTGCCAGCAGTTTTTGGGAGAACAATCAGCCCCAGCATTTT.